This record concerns one TCR beta chain sequence. Its antigen is as yet unknown. These data originate in a study of cytomegalovirus exposure and HLA in healthy donors. Across the whole study: HLA-typed donors contributed around 82 million unique TCRs, which were held in an early data release. Whole-study findings and limits: Several top significant clusters appeared, in a later analysis, to be linked to common viral pathogens.

13 Jbeta primers and 60 Vbeta primers were used for the PCR. Profiling relied on immunoSEQ multiplex PCR, and the TCRdb table lists in-frame clones only, not all of them. The table includes 150,000 to 160,000 clones, around 80% detected once. CDR1 and CDR2 (germline): SEHNR, FQNEAQ (reference sequence). The CDR3 has 14 amino acids. Trimming pared 5 bases from V and 2 bases from J, leaving 13 bases between. The chain has TRBV7-9 and TRBJ2-7, with a weak D call TRBD2 (5 bases). This receptor was obtained from a man younger than 45 in good health and CMV-seropositive. Sequencing input: PBMCs. The CDR3 spells CASSPPREPYEQYF. The CDR3 bases are TGTGCCAGCAGCCCTCCGAGGGAACCCTACGAGCAGTACTTC.